The rows below give T cell receptor beta chains drawn from one sample of a study of chemoradiotherapy in HPV16-positive cancers. Measured with immunoSEQ multiplex PCR; TCRdb has only the in-frame clones, and not every one. The sample gives 5,000 to 7,500 clones, more than 60% of which show up once; roughly 6.7% is in the top ten. Sequenced here: tumor tissue, sampled from a patient who underwent chemoradiotherapy. The receptors shown here come from a human donor with HPV-associated anogenital cancer. Both conserved end residues are part of each CDR3. D genes are given only for firm matches. The size entry is marked missing in some rows and otherwise reads once, few, many or a size class.

CDR3: CASSRKGYQGTGELFF; DNA: TGTGCCAGCAGCCGGAAGGGCTATCAGGGAACCGGGGAGCTGTTTTTT; D: NA; J: TRBJ2-2; size: NA; V: TRBV11-1
CDR3: CASSQDAVVWVPKEHNEQFF; DNA: TGCGCCAGCAGCCAAGATGCGGTTGTGTGGGTCCCCAAAGAACACAATGAGCAGTTCTTC; D: NA; J: TRBJ2-1; size: NA; V: TRBV4-1
CDR3: CASRGQGVGEQYF; DNA: TGTGCCAGCAGGGGACAGGGCGTCGGCGAGCAGTACTTC; D: TRBD1; J: TRBJ2-7; size: once; V: TRBV5-8
CDR3: CASSLTRDNGLGYTF; DNA: TGTGCCAGCAGCTTAACGCGAGACAATGGTTTAGGCTACACCTTC; D: NA; J: TRBJ1-2; size: NA; V: TRBV7-2
CDR3: CAGATGGQETQYF; DNA: TGTGCCGGGGCTACAGGGGGACAAGAGACCCAGTACTTC; D: TRBD1; J: TRBJ2-5; size: large; V: TRBV30
CDR3: CASSLRQFYEQYF; DNA: TGTGCCAGCAGCTTACGACAGTTCTACGAGCAGTACTTC; D: NA; J: TRBJ2-7; size: NA; V: TRBV5-6
CDR3: CASNVDSSTEQYF; DNA: TGTGCCAGCAACGTAGACAGCAGCACCGAGCAGTACTTC; D: NA; J: TRBJ2-7; size: NA; V: TRBV5-5
CDR3: CASSLGGTSRGDTQYF; DNA: TGTGCCAGCAGCTTGGGGGGGACTAGCCGAGGAGATACGCAGTATTTT; D: TRBD2; J: TRBJ2-3; size: NA; V: TRBV5-4
CDR3: CASSHRGIRGGVSHEQFF; DNA: TGTGCCAGCAGCCACCGGGGAATCCGGGGGGGGGTATCTCATGAGCAGTTCTTC; D: TRBD2; J: TRBJ2-1; size: NA; V: TRBV4-2
CDR3: CASSSGQGIGETQYF; DNA: TGCGCCAGCAGCTCGGGACAGGGGATCGGGGAGACCCAGTACTTC; D: TRBD1; J: TRBJ2-5; size: NA; V: TRBV5-1
CDR3: CASSQEDTQYF; DNA: TGCGCCAGCAGCCAAGAAGATACGCAGTATTTT; D: NA; J: TRBJ2-3; size: few; V: TRBV4-1
CDR3: CASSPGQAPATNEKLFF; DNA: TGTGCCAGCTCACCCGGACAGGCGCCTGCAACTAATGAAAAACTGTTTTTT; D: TRBD1; J: TRBJ1-4; size: NA; V: TRBV18
CDR3: CASSFIPNEKLFF; DNA: TGTGCCAGCAGCTTTATTCCTAATGAAAAACTGTTTTTT; D: NA; J: TRBJ1-4; size: NA; V: TRBV5-4
CDR3: CASSSTGGEETQYF; DNA: TGTGCCAGCAGCTCGACAGGGGGCGAAGAGACCCAGTACTTC; D: TRBD1; J: TRBJ2-5; size: NA; V: TRBV5-4
CDR3: CASSSGQGARTEAFF; DNA: TGTGCCAGTAGTAGCGGACAGGGGGCAAGGACTGAAGCTTTCTTT; D: TRBD1; J: TRBJ1-1; size: NA; V: TRBV19
CDR3: CASSTRLAGGGEQYF; DNA: TGTGCCAGCAGCACCAGACTAGCGGGGGGTGGCGAGCAGTACTTC; D: TRBD2; J: TRBJ2-7; size: NA; V: TRBV7-2
CDR3: CASSLDPGGGVDTQYF; DNA: TGTGCCAGCAGCTTGGATCCAGGGGGAGGTGTGGATACGCAGTATTTT; D: NA; J: TRBJ2-3; size: NA; V: TRBV5-4
CDR3: CATSRDLDRKREWETQYF; DNA: TGTGCCACCAGCAGAGACCTCGACAGGAAAAGGGAGTGGGAGACCCAGTACTTC; D: NA; J: TRBJ2-5; size: NA; V: TRBV15
CDR3: CASSSGQARWTDTQYF; DNA: TGTGCCAGCAGCTCGGGACAGGCAAGGTGGACAGATACGCAGTATTTT; D: TRBD1; J: TRBJ2-3; size: NA; V: TRBV5-4
CDR3: CASSLVGGTSTDTQYF; DNA: TGTGCCAGCAGCTTAGTGGGGGGTACTAGCACAGATACGCAGTATTTT; D: NA; J: TRBJ2-3; size: NA; V: TRBV7-2
CDR3: CASSIALGGRVTDYEQYF; DNA: TGTGCCAGTAGTATAGCCCTTGGGGGGCGCGTGACTGACTACGAGCAGTACTTC; D: NA; J: TRBJ2-7; size: NA; V: TRBV19
CDR3: CASSIRTEPYGYTF; DNA: TGTGCCAGCAGCATCAGGACAGAGCCCTATGGCTACACCTTC; D: NA; J: TRBJ1-2; size: once; V: TRBV2
CDR3: CASSPGTGGNIQYF; DNA: TGCGCCAGCAGCCCAGGGACAGGAGGTAACATTCAGTACTTC; D: TRBD1; J: TRBJ2-4; size: NA; V: TRBV5-1
CDR3: CATLLLGGGSGNTIYF; DNA: TGTGCCACCCTCCTCCTCGGGGGGGGCTCTGGAAACACCATATATTTT; D: NA; J: TRBJ1-3; size: NA; V: TRBV5-3
CDR3: CASSYGGSYGYTF; DNA: TGTGCCAGCAGTTACGGGGGTTCCTATGGCTACACCTTC; D: NA; J: TRBJ1-2; size: NA; V: TRBV6-5
CDR3: CASSRQGASGANVLTF; DNA: TGTGCCAGCAGCAGACAGGGGGCCTCTGGGGCCAACGTCCTGACTTTC; D: TRBD1; J: TRBJ2-6; size: NA; V: TRBV9
CDR3: CASSLAIQGTEAFF; DNA: TGTGCCAGCAGCTTAGCCATACAGGGGACTGAAGCTTTCTTT; D: TRBD1; J: TRBJ1-1; size: NA; V: TRBV7-8
CDR3: CASSRGLDTEAFF; DNA: TGTGCCAGCAGCAGGGGTTTGGACACTGAAGCTTTCTTT; D: NA; J: TRBJ1-1; size: NA; V: TRBV11-2
CDR3: CASSLGDYLDTGELFF; DNA: TGCGCCAGCAGCTTAGGGGATTACCTGGACACCGGGGAGCTGTTTTTT; D: NA; J: TRBJ2-2; size: NA; V: TRBV5-1
CDR3: CASSQDVHSAGTEAFF; DNA: TGTGCCAGCAGCCAAGATGTTCATTCCGCGGGGACTGAAGCTTTCTTT; D: NA; J: TRBJ1-1; size: NA; V: TRBV4-2
CDR3: CASSLRGGTEETQYF; DNA: TGTGCCAGCAGCTTAAGGGGTGGGACTGAAGAGACCCAGTACTTC; D: NA; J: TRBJ2-5; size: few; V: TRBV7-7
CDR3: CAWTPGQSYNEQFF; DNA: TGTGCCTGGACCCCAGGGCAAAGCTACAATGAGCAGTTCTTC; D: NA; J: TRBJ2-1; size: NA; V: TRBV30
CDR3: CASSVTQGVSYEQYF; DNA: TGTGCCAGCAGCGTGACGCAGGGGGTGTCCTACGAGCAGTACTTC; D: TRBD1; J: TRBJ2-7; size: few; V: TRBV5-5
CDR3: CASSLEENQPQHF; DNA: TGTGCCAGCAGTCTCGAAGAGAATCAGCCCCAGCATTTT; D: NA; J: TRBJ1-5; size: NA; V: TRBV5-8
CDR3: CASSVDRAGELFF; DNA: TGTGCCAGCAGCGTCGACAGGGCCGGGGAGCTGTTTTTT; D: TRBD1; J: TRBJ2-2; size: NA; V: TRBV7-2
CDR3: CASSWQVSGNTIYF; DNA: TGTGCCAGCAGCTGGCAAGTTTCTGGAAACACCATATATTTT; D: NA; J: TRBJ1-3; size: NA; V: TRBV6-1
CDR3: CASSATGPPEKLFF; DNA: TGTGCCAGCAGTGCCACAGGGCCTCCGGAAAAACTGTTTTTT; D: NA; J: TRBJ1-4; size: NA; V: TRBV6-1
CDR3: CASSLSLGQGFNEQFF; DNA: TGTGCCAGCAGCCTAAGCCTGGGACAGGGGTTCAATGAGCAGTTCTTC; D: TRBD1; J: TRBJ2-1; size: few; V: TRBV7-9
CDR3: CASSPATGGRETQYF; DNA: TGTGCCAGCAGCCCAGCGACAGGGGGACGAGAGACCCAGTACTTC; D: TRBD1; J: TRBJ2-5; size: once; V: TRBV9
CDR3: CASSKPQGYEQYF; DNA: TGTGCCAGTAGTAAACCCCAGGGCTACGAGCAGTACTTC; D: NA; J: TRBJ2-7; size: NA; V: TRBV19
CDR3: CASSLEGQRNEKLFF; DNA: TGCGCCAGCAGCTTGGAGGGACAGCGTAATGAAAAACTGTTTTTT; D: TRBD1; J: TRBJ1-4; size: NA; V: TRBV5-1
CDR3: CASKLDRAQNTEAFF; DNA: TGTGCCAGCAAGTTAGACAGGGCCCAGAACACTGAAGCTTTCTTT; D: TRBD1; J: TRBJ1-1; size: NA; V: TRBV5-4